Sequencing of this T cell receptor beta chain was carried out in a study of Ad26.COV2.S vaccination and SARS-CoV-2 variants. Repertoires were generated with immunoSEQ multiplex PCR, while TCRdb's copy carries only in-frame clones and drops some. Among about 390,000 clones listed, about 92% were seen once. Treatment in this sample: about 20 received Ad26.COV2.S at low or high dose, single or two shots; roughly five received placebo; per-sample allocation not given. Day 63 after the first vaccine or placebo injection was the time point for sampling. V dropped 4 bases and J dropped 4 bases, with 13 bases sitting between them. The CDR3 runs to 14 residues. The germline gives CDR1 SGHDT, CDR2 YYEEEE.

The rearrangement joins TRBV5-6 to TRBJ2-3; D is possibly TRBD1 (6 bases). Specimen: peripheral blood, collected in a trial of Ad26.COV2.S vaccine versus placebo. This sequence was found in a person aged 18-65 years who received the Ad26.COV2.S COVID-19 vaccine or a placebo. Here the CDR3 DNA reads TGTGCCAGCAGCCTGGGGGCTAGAGCAGATACGCAGTATTTT. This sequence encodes CASSLGARADTQYF.